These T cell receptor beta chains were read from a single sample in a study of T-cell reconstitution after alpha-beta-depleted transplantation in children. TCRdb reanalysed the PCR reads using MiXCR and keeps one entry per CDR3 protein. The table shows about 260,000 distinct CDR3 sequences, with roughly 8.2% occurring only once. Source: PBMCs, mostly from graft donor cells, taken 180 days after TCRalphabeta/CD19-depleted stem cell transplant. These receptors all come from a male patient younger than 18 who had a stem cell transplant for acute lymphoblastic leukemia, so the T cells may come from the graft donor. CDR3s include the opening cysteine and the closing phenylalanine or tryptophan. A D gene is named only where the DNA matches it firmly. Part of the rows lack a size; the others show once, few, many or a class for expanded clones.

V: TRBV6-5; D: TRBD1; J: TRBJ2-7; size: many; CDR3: CASSYVGQGYEQYF; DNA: TGTGCCAGCAGTTACGTTGGACAGGGCTACGAGCAGTACTTC
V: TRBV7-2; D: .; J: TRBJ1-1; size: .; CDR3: CGSSTYQGIGNTEAFF; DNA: TGTGGGAGCAGCACTTACCAAGGGATCGGGAACACTGAAGCTTTCTTT
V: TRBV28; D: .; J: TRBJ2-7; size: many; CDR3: CAISGAVYEQYF; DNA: TGTGCCATCTCAGGCGCAGTATACGAGCAGTACTTC
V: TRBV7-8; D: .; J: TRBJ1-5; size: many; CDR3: CASSLAGRYSNQPQHF; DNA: TGTGCCAGCAGCTTAGCAGGGCGCTATAGCAATCAGCCCCAGCATTTT
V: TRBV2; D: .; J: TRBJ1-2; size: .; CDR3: CASIRKEGGGYTF; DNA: TGTGCCAGCATCCGTAAGGAGGGAGGTGGCTACACCTTC
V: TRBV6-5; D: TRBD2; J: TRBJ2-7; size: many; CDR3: CASSYKRGKGFYEQYF; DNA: TGTGCCAGCAGTTACAAGCGGGGAAAGGGGTTCTACGAGCAGTACTTC
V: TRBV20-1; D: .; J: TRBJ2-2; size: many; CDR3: CSASPASANTGELFF; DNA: TGCAGTGCTAGCCCGGCTAGCGCGAACACCGGGGAGCTGTTTTTT
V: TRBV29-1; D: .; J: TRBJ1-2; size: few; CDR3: CSVEFAGGRGYGYTF; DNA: TGCAGCGTTGAATTCGCGGGGGGCCGAGGCTATGGCTACACCTTC
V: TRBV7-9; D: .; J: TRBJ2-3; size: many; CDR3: CASSLAEILSDTQYF; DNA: TGTGCCAGCAGCTTAGCTGAGATACTATCAGATACGCAGTATTTT
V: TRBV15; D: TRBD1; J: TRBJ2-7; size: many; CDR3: CATSRGGQGKGEQYF; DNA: TGTGCCACCAGCAGAGGGGGACAGGGGAAGGGGGAGCAGTACTTC
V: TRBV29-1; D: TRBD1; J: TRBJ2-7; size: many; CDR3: CSVVGQGYEQYF; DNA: TGCAGCGTAGTGGGACAGGGCTACGAGCAGTACTTC
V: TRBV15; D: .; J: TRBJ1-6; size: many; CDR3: CATSRGRGHSPLHF; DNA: TGTGCCACCAGCAGAGGCCGGGGCCATTCACCCCTCCACTTT
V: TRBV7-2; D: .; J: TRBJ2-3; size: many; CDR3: CASSLLGSADTQYF; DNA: TGTGCCAGCAGCTTGTTAGGGAGCGCAGATACGCAGTATTTT
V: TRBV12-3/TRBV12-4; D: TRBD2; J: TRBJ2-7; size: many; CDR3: CASSNGVGTSATYEQYF; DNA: TGTGCCAGCAGTAACGGGGTGGGGACTAGCGCGACCTACGAGCAGTACTTC
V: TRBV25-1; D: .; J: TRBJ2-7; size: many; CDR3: CASTDSAYEQYF; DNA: TGTGCCAGCACCGATAGCGCCTACGAGCAGTACTTC
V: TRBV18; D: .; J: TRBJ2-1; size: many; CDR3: CASSPTVNDNEQFF; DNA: TGTGCCAGCTCACCGACGGTGAACGACAATGAGCAGTTCTTC
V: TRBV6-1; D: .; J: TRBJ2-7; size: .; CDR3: CASSHREGEQYF; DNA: TGTGCCAGCAGTCACAGGGAGGGCGAGCAGTACTTC
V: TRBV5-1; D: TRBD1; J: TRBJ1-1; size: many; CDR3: CASTGGAEWSNTEAFF; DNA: TGCGCCAGCACAGGGGGCGCGGAATGGTCAAACACTGAAGCTTTCTTT
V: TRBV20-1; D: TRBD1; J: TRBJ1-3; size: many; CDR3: CSALRDRSSGNTIYF; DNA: TGCAGTGCTTTGCGGGACAGGAGCTCTGGAAACACCATATATTTT
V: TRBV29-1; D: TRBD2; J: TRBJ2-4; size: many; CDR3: CSVQRGVIQYF; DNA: TGCAGCGTTCAGCGGGGGGTCATTCAGTACTTC
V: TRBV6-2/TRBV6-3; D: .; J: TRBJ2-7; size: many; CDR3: CASSYGPFGFF; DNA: TGTGCCAGCAGTTACGGGCCGTTTGGCTTCTTC
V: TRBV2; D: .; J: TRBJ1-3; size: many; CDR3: CASSEGRGSSGNTIYF; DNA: TGTGCCAGCAGTGAGGGCAGGGGCAGCTCTGGAAACACCATATATTTT
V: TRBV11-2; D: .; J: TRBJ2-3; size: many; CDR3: CASSLNLGGTDTQYF; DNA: TGTGCCAGCAGCTTAAATTTGGGTGGCACAGATACGCAGTATTTT
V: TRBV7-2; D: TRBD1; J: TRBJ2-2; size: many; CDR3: CASSPQGASTGELFF; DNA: TGTGCCAGCAGCCCACAGGGGGCGAGCACCGGGGAGCTGTTTTTT
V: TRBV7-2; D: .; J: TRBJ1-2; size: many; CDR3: CASSRRGKEGYTF; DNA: TGTGCCAGCAGCCGAAGAGGGAAGGAAGGCTACACCTTC
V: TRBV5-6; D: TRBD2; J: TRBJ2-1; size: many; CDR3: CASSLVSGGLSYNEQFF; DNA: TGTGCCAGCAGCTTGGTTAGCGGGGGGCTCTCCTACAATGAGCAGTTCTTC